This entry lists 16 T cell receptor beta chains sequenced from one sample in a study of shared clonotypes between healthy human individuals. The assay was immunoSEQ multiplex PCR, and TCRdb's table has in-frame clones only and misses some. The sample holds about 1.1 million clones, 70% to 85% seen once. Specimen: memory CD4+ T cells from PBMCs. Described subset: CD45RA-negative fraction. These receptors all come from a man younger than 35 in good health. Some clones in this sample may be carry-over from other donors' samples.

CDR3 protein: CASSLGAALSYEQYF. Written as DNA, the CDR3 is TGTGCCAGCAGTTTAGGGGCGGCTCTTTCCTACGAGCAGTACTTC. V gene TRBV28 combines with J gene TRBJ2-7, with D possibly being TRBD1 (5 bases). The CDR3 is 15 amino acids. V lost 2 bases, J lost 1 base, and 12 bases lay in between. CDR1 is MDHEN, CDR2 SYDVKM, per germline.

The rearrangement joins TRBV19 to TRBJ2-1, with D possibly matching TRBD2 (5 bases). Trimming removed 5 bases from V and 0 bases from J, with 17 bases in between. CDR3 length: 17 amino acids. Germline V gives CDR1 LNHDA, CDR2 SQIVND (reference sequence). For the CDR3, the DNA is TGTGCCAGTAGTCCACAAAGCGGAGCACCCTCCTACAATGAGCAGTTCTTC. Translating it yields CASSPQSGAPSYNEQFF.

V and J are TRBV2 and TRBJ2-7, with D hard to call. V lost 4 bases and J lost 2, with 12 bases in between. CDR3 length: 14 residues. Germline lookup yields CDR1 SNHLY and CDR2 FYNNEI. The CDR3: CASSVDPRTYEQYF. The DNA for the CDR3 is TGTGCCAGCAGTGTTGACCCCAGGACCTACGAGCAGTACTTC.

The chain combines TRBV5-4 with TRBJ1-1; D gene unclear. The V gene's germline CDR1 is SGHNT and CDR2 YYREEE (reference sequence). The CDR3 spans 14 residues. V lost 0 bases, J lost 3 bases, and 9 bases lay in between. CDR3 coding DNA: TGTGCCAGCAGCTTGGCCCCAGGTTACACTGAAGCTTTCTTT. Translation: CASSLAPGYTEAFF.

This sequence joins TRBV28 and TRBJ1-2; D possibly corresponds to TRBD1 (5 bases). Germline V gene lookup returns CDR1 MDHEN and CDR2 SYDVKM. The CDR3 covers 13 residues. The V gene lost 6 bases and the J gene lost 8 bases, with 16 bases spanning the gap. The CDR3: CASRSQGEEGYTF. For the CDR3, the DNA is TGTGCCAGCAGGTCTCAGGGCGAGGAGGGCTACACCTTC.

The gene calls are TRBV7-8 and TRBJ2-1, with 8 positions matching TRBD2. Germline V lookup: CDR1 SGHVS, CDR2 FQNEAQ. This CDR3 comprises 19 residues. Trimming at V came to 1 base and at J to 7 bases, leaving 18 bases not matched to a gene. The DNA for the CDR3 is TGTGCCAGCAGCTTAGGCTATCGGAAGCCTAGCGGGTCTCGGAATGAGCAGTTCTTC. Amino acid sequence: CASSLGYRKPSGSRNEQFF.

This clone was observed a few times. Mismatch with germline at one junction end may stem from a read error. The CDR3 DNA is TGTGCCAGCAGTCCGGGGGGGCGGAACTCCCACGAGCAGTACTTC. Residues: CASSPGGRNSHEQYF. V gene TRBV6-6 combines with J gene TRBJ2-7; the match to TRBD2 covers 8 bases. This CDR3 contains 15 residues. From germline, CDR1 is MNHNY and CDR2 SVGAGI (reference sequence).

The chain employs TRBV2 and TRBJ2-7; 9 nucleotides align to TRBD2. In germline, CDR1 is SNHLY, CDR2 FYNNEI. V was pared by 6 bases and J by 4 bases, with 10 bases of the junction left unmatched. CDR3 length equals 15 residues. CDR3 sequence (DNA): TGTGCCAGCAGGTTAGCGGGGGATCCCGTGTACGAGCAGTACTTC. It codes for CASRLAGDPVYEQYF. The complete variable domain, with remaining parts taken from reference TRBV2 and TRBJ2-7, reads EPEVTQTPSHQVTQMGQEVILRCVPISNHLYFYWYRQILGQKVEFLVSFYNNEISEKSEIFDDQFSVERPDGSNFTLKIRSTKLEDSAMYFCASRLAGDPVYEQYFGPGTRLTVT.

The gene calls are TRBV19 and TRBJ2-3; D ambiguous. Germline loops: CDR1 LNHDA, CDR2 SQIVND (reference sequence). There are 14 residues in the CDR3. V was shortened by 4 bases and J by 0 bases, with 8 bases between the two germline ends. CDR3 sequence (DNA): TGTGCCAGTAGTAACCAGCCCAGCACAGATACGCAGTATTTT. Amino acids: CASSNQPSTDTQYF.

The table lists this clone with a count of one. The V gene is TRBV7-3, the J gene TRBJ2-2, with D tentatively TRBD1 (5 bases). The CDR3 is 11 residues long. The V end lost 9 bases, the J end lost 5 bases, and 7 bases lay between the germline ends. CDR1 is SGHTA and CDR2 is FQGTGA in the germline V gene. In DNA form, the CDR3 reads TGTGCCAGTAGGGGAACCGGGGAGCTGTTTTTT. Its translation: CASRGTGELFF.

This sequence joins TRBV28 and TRBJ1-1; TRBD1 matches 7 bases. Germline CDR1 MDHEN, CDR2 SYDVKM. The CDR3 is made up of 14 amino acids. The V gene end was trimmed by 7 bases and the J gene end by 3 bases; junction bases not matched to a gene: 8. DNA of the CDR3: TGTGCCAGCACCCCTAGGACAGGCCACACTGAAGCTTTCTTT. As protein: CASTPRTGHTEAFF.

The rearrangement uses TRBV7-6 and TRBJ2-3; 8 bases line up with TRBD2. In germline, CDR1 is SGHVS, CDR2 FNYEAQ. Trimming removed 5 bases from V and 8 bases from J; junction bases left unmatched: 9. This CDR3 is 14 amino acids long. CDR3 sequence (DNA): TGTGCCAGCAGCGCCGGGGGGGACGGGGTTACGCAGTATTTT. It translates to CASSAGGDGVTQYF.

As concerns this clone: Other DNA variants within this sample encode the same CDR3. In nucleotides, the CDR3 is TGTGCCAGCAGTTCCTCCGGGACAGGGGGTAATCAGCCCCAGCATTTT. It translates to CASSSSGTGGNQPQHF. This chain joins TRBV28 and TRBJ1-5; TRBD1 matches 11 bases. The germline V gene encodes CDR1 MDHEN and CDR2 SYDVKM. The CDR3 contains 16 residues. Unmatched junction bases numbered 6, after V lost 4 bases and J lost 4 bases.

CDR3: CASSPWTGTGGYTF. As DNA, the CDR3 is TGTGCCAGCAGCCCCTGGACAGGGACGGGTGGCTACACCTTC. The V call is TRBV7-9, the J call TRBJ1-2; 8 nucleotides match TRBD1. Germline loops: CDR1 SEHNR, CDR2 FQNEAQ (reference sequence). Germline trimming cut 5 bases from V and 7 bases from J; bases unmatched to any gene: 9. The CDR3 runs to 14 residues.

V gene TRBV7-7 combines with J gene TRBJ2-5, with D maybe TRBD1 (5 bases). CDR1 and CDR2 from the germline V gene are SSHAT and FNYEAQ (reference sequence). The germline V and J ends were trimmed by 2 bases and 4 bases, with 17 bases remaining between them. The CDR3 is made up of 16 amino acids. Written as DNA, the CDR3 is TGTGCCAGCAGCTTAAATGGGGCCTCGGCAGGAGAGACCCAGTACTTC. Translation gives CASSLNGASAGETQYF. Based on the CDR3 plus reference TRBV7-7 and TRBJ2-5, the full variable domain is GAGVSQSPRYKVTKRGQDVTLRCDPISSHATLYWYQQALGQGPEFLTYFNYEAQPDKSGLPSDRFSAERPEGSISTLTIQRTEQRDSAMYRCASSLNGASAGETQYFGPGTRLLVL.

V gene TRBV5-4 combines with J gene TRBJ2-3, with TRBD2 identical over 15 bases. The CDR3 is made up of 18 amino acids. CDR1 and CDR2 (germline): SGHNT, YYREEE (reference sequence). V gave up 4 bases and J gave up 4 bases; unmatched junction bases: 10. The CDR3 sequence is CASSQGGLAGGVADTQYF. In DNA form, the CDR3 reads TGTGCCAGCAGCCAAGGCGGACTAGCGGGAGGGGTCGCAGATACGCAGTATTTT.